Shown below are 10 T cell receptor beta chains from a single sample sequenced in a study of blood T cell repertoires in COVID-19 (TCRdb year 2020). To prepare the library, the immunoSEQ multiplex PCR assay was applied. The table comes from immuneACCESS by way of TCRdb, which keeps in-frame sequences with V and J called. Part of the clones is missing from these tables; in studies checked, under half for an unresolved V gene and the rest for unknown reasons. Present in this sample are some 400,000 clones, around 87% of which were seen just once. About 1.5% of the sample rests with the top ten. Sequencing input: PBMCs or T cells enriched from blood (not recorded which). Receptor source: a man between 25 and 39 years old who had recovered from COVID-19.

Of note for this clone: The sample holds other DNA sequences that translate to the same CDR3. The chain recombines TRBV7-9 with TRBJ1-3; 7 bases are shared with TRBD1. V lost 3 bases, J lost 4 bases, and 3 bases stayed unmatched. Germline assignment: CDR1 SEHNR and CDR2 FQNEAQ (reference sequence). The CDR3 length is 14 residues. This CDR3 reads CASSFTGAGNTIYF. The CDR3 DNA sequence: TGTGCCAGCAGCTTCACAGGGGCAGGAAACACCATATATTTT.

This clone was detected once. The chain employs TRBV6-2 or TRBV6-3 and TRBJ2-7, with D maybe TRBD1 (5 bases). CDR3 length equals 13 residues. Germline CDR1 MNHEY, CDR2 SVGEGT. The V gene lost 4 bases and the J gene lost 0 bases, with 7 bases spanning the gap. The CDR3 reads CASSSGHSYEQYF. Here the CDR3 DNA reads TGTGCCAGCAGTTCCGGACACTCCTACGAGCAGTACTTC.

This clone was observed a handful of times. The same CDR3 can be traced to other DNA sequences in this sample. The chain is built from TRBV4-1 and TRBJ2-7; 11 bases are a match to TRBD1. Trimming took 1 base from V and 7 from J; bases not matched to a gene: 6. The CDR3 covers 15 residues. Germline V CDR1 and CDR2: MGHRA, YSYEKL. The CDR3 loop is CASSQVRDRGREQYF. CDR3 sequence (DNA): TGCGCCAGCAGCCAAGTCCGGGACAGGGGGAGAGAGCAGTACTTC.

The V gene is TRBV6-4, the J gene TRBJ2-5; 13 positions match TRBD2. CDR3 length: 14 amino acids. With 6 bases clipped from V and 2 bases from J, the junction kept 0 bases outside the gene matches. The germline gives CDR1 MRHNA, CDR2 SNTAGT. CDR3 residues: CASRLAGGQETQYF. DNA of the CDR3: TGTGCCAGCAGACTAGCGGGGGGGCAAGAGACCCAGTACTTC.

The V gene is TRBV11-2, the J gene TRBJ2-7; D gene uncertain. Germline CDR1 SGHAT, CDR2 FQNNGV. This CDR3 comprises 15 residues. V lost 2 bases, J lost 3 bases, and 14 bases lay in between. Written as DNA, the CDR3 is TGTGCCAGCAGCTTATCTGGGCAGGTTAGCTACGAGCAGTACTTC. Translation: CASSLSGQVSYEQYF.

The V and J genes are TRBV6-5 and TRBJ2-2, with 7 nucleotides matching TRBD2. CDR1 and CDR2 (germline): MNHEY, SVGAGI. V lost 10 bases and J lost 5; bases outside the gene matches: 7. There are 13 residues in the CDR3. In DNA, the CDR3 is TGTGCCATCCTGGGGGGGGATACCGGGGAGCTGTTTTTT. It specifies CAILGGDTGELFF.

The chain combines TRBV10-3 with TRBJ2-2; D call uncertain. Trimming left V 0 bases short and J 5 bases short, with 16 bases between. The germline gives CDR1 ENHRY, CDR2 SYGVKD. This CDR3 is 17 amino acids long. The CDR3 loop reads CAISESRSHADTGELFF. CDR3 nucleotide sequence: TGTGCCATCAGTGAGTCGAGGTCTCACGCGGATACCGGGGAGCTGTTTTTT.

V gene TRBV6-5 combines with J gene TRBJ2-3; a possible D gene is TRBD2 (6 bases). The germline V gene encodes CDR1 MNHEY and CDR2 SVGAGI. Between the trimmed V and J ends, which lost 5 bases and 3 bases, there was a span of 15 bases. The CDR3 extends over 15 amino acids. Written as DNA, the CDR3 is TGTGCCAGCAGTCCGGACCTCCGGGGGACAGATACGCAGTATTTT. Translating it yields CASSPDLRGTDTQYF.

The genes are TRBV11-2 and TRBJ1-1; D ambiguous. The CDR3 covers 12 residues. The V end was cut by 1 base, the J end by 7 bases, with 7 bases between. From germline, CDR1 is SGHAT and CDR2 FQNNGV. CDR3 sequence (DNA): TGTGCCAGCAGCTTAGTAACACGTGAAGCTTTCTTT. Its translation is CASSLVTREAFF.

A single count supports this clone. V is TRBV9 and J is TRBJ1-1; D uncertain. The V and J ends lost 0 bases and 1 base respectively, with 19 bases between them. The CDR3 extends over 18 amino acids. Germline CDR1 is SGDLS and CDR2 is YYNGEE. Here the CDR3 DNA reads TGTGCCAGCAGCGTAGTGGATGAATGGGAGGGAGGGAACACTGAAGCTTTCTTT. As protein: CASSVVDEWEGGNTEAFF.